This T cell receptor beta chain was sequenced in a study of OX40 agonist ivuxolimab in advanced cancers. Background on the whole study: Ivuxolimab was a fully human IgG2 agonistic monoclonal antibody targeting the costimulatory receptor OX40 (CD134). Among the roughly 52 dose-escalation patients, about 20 had hepatocellular carcinoma, about 15 melanoma, 9 renal cell carcinoma and 9 head and neck cancer. Intravenous ivuxolimab was administered to patients every 2 weeks at six dose levels: 0.01, 0.1, 0.3, 1.5, 3 and 10 mg/kg. Patients were allowed to have had prior anti-PD-1, anti-PD-L1 or anti-CTLA-4 therapy, and approximately 41% of the dose-escalation patients had previously received checkpoint inhibitors. Partial responses occurred in three dose-escalation patients, of whom one had hepatocellular carcinoma and two had cutaneous melanoma. The dose-escalation cohort was about 86% male with a mean age of approximately 60 years, ranging from roughly 20 to 80. The paper describes the monotherapy dose-escalation part (N of about 54 patients) of the phase I trial of ivuxolimab. Peripheral TCRbeta sequencing aimed to test whether ivuxolimab altered TCR sequence diversity and caused clonal T-cell expansion.

General findings and caveats noted by the study authors: The antigen specificity of the clonally expanded peripheral T cells was not determined. At doses of 0.1 to 3.0 mg/kg, clonal expansion of both CD4+ and CD8+ T cells in blood was seen between baseline and week 6. Low levels of normalized T-cell clonal expansion were also seen in some patients who did not respond. In partial responders in the 0.1-3.0 mg/kg groups, normalized peripheral clonal expansion was found to be among the lowest, especially among CD8+ T cells. On average, CD8+ T cells showed more expanded clones than CD4+ T cells after ivuxolimab.

The trial excluded patients who had a history of autoimmune disease or who were on systemic immunosuppression. Peripheral blood for TCR sequencing was drawn from every dose cohort at baseline, at cycle 4 day 1 and at cycle 7 day 1. Samples were obtained from an open-label, multicenter, first-in-human phase I dose-escalation trial of ivuxolimab. Adults with locally advanced or metastatic melanoma, renal cell carcinoma, hepatocellular carcinoma or head and neck squamous cell carcinoma were enrolled in the trial. Before TCR sequencing, CD4+ T cells and CD8+ T cells were sorted from peripheral blood as separate populations. For sequencing of the TCRbeta CDR3 region, genomic DNA was extracted from the sorted cells. The immunoSEQ Assay was used to sequence the TCRbeta CDR3 regions. Here the immuneACCESS table is served through TCRdb, limited to in-frame sequences with V and J called. Missing clones are a known gap in these copies; in checked studies unresolved V genes cover under half, and the rest lacks a known reason. Counted in this sample were 55,000 to 65,000 clones; about nine tenths of them appeared once. The top ten clones comprise under 0.8% of the sample.

Notes on this clone: Its antigen specificity is not known. No qualities accompany the bases; no much larger clone lies one base away.

The CDR1 and CDR2 encoded by the germline V gene (reference sequence) are SGHNT and YYREEE. CDR3 length: 17 amino acids, cysteine to phenylalanine. CDR3 DNA only is kept here, 51 bases in frame from base 1. V loses 4 bases at its end and J loses 4 bases; junction bases beyond the gene matches: 14. The sequence links TRBV5-4 to TRBJ2-3, with TRBD2 identical over 8 junction bases. Here the sequenced sample was CD4+ or CD8+ T cells sorted from blood, taken in a trial of the OX40 agonist ivuxolimab. The TCR comes from an adult with an advanced solid tumor such as melanoma, head and neck, liver or kidney cancer. The bases read TGTGCCAGCAGCCCCCGGGGGAGCGGGAGTTCCCCAGATACGCAGTATTTT. Its coded protein is CASSPRGSGSSPDTQYF.